The 12 T cell receptor beta chains presented below share a single source sample, sequenced in a study of blood T cell repertoires in COVID-19. The method was immunoSEQ multiplex PCR; TCRdb's version includes in-frame clones alone and lacks a portion of them. Of some 290,000 clones in the sample, roughly 90% were seen once. The sample taken for sequencing was peripheral blood. All receptors derive from a woman in her twenties or thirties with COVID-19, enrolled during active disease.

The CDR3 sequence is CASSQVQGYEQYF. Here the CDR3 DNA reads TGCGCCAGCAGCCAAGTCCAGGGATACGAGCAGTACTTC. This sequence joins TRBV4-1 and TRBJ2-7, with D perhaps matching TRBD1 (5 bases). The CDR3 is 13 amino acids. Germline loops: CDR1 MGHRA, CDR2 YSYEKL. With 1 base removed from V and 4 bases from J, the gap between germline ends came to 8 bases.

V is TRBV10-2 and J is TRBJ2-3, with 10 positions matching TRBD2. J lost 3 bases, V lost 8 bases, and 8 bases had no gene match. CDR1 and CDR2 (germline): WSHSY, SAAADI. The CDR3 consists of 15 residues. Here the CDR3 reads CASRAGLARTDTQYF. As DNA, the CDR3 is TGCGCCAGCCGAGCGGGACTAGCGAGAACAGATACGCAGTATTTT.

The chain carries TRBV6-1 and TRBJ2-3; D is undetermined. Trimming took off 1 base at V and 9 bases at J, with 5 bases between the two ends. Germline CDR1 and CDR2: MNHNS and SASEGT. The length of the CDR3 is 11 residues. The CDR3 sequence is CASSEGLTQYF. The CDR3 DNA sequence: TGTGCCAGCAGTGAAGGGCTCACGCAGTATTTT.

This clone appeared a single time. The V and J genes are TRBV28 and TRBJ1-6; D unresolved. The germline V gene has CDR1 MDHEN and CDR2 SYDVKM. V lost 7 bases and J lost 10, with 11 bases in between. The CDR3 consists of 12 residues. In DNA form, the CDR3 reads TGTGCCAGCATTGGGCAGGTGTCACCCCTCCACTTT. This encodes CASIGQVSPLHF. Using reference TRBV28 and TRBJ1-6 for the parts outside the CDR3, the full variable domain is DVKVTQSSRYLVKRTGEKVFLECVQDMDHENMFWYRQDPGLGLRLIYFSYDVKMKEKGDIPEGYSVSREKKERFSLILESASTNQTSMYLCASIGQVSPLHFGNGTRLTVT.

V gene TRBV27 combines with J gene TRBJ2-2, with 9 nucleotides matching TRBD2. V was pared by 5 bases and J by 3 bases, with 7 bases of the junction left unmatched. The CDR3 totals 16 residues. Per the germline V gene, CDR1 is MNHEY and CDR2 is SMNVEV (reference sequence). The CDR3 spells CASSPRGGLHTGELFF. Here the CDR3 DNA reads TGTGCCAGCAGTCCGCGGGGGGGCCTACACACCGGGGAGCTGTTTTTT.

The chain has TRBV5-1 and TRBJ1-4; 9 bases are a match to TRBD1. CDR3 length equals 17 residues. V dropped 2 bases and J dropped 0; count of bases not matched to a gene: 5. Per germline, CDR1 SGHRS and CDR2 YFSETQ. In DNA, the CDR3 is TGCGCCAGCAGCTTTTCCGGGACAGGGACAACTAATGAAAAACTGTTTTTT. Protein product: CASSFSGTGTTNEKLFF.

This chain links TRBV10-1 with TRBJ2-5; D not certain. CDR3 length: 15 residues. Germline V gives CDR1 WNHNN, CDR2 SYGVQD (reference sequence). Trimming cost V 10 bases and J 2 bases, with 20 bases left between them. The CDR3 sequence is CANSPEEPVQETQYF. CDR3 in DNA: TGCGCCAACTCCCCCGAGGAGCCTGTTCAAGAGACCCAGTACTTC.

Only one count was recorded for this clone. The J gene is TRBJ2-3, the V gene TRBV11-2; a weak D match, TRBD2 (5 bases). The CDR3 runs to 15 residues. CDR1 SGHAT and CDR2 FQNNGV come from the germline V gene. Trimming removed 1 base at V and 4 bases at J, with 12 bases between. This chain's CDR3 is CASSLGEGWADTQYF. In DNA, the CDR3 is TGTGCCAGCAGCTTAGGAGAGGGTTGGGCAGATACGCAGTATTTT.

This rearrangement joins TRBV2 to TRBJ2-3; TRBD2 might be the D (6 bases). The CDR3 extends over 12 amino acids. The germline gives CDR1 SNHLY, CDR2 FYNNEI. The V gene lost 6 bases and the J gene lost 2 bases, with 6 bases spanning the gap. Here the CDR3 reads CASRDYTDTQYF. Here the CDR3 DNA reads TGTGCCAGCAGGGACTACACAGATACGCAGTATTTT.

V is TRBV3-1 (or the pseudogene TRBV3-2) and J is TRBJ1-1, with D possibly TRBD1 on 5 matching bases. The CDR3 has 14 amino acids. CDR1 is LGHDT, CDR2 YNNKEL, per germline (reference sequence). V was clipped by 5 bases and J by 5 bases, with 15 bases between them. CDR3 nucleotide sequence: TGTGCCAGCAGCGCAACTCTCAGGGAAACTGAAGCTTTCTTT. Its protein is CASSATLRETEAFF.

This chain connects TRBV4-1 to TRBJ1-4; D remains ambiguous. Germline V gene data show CDR1 as MGHRA and CDR2 as YSYEKL. Trimming pared 1 base from V and 0 bases from J, leaving 18 bases between. The CDR3 runs 19 residues. Here the CDR3 reads CASSQAMYLGAATNEKLFF. The CDR3 nucleotides are TGCGCCAGCAGCCAAGCAATGTATCTCGGAGCCGCAACTAATGAAAAACTGTTTTTT.

The chain links TRBV2 to TRBJ2-7, with 9 bases aligning to TRBD2. V shed 8 bases and J 1 base; nucleotides not matched to a gene: 3. CDR3 length: 13 amino acids. The germline V gene has CDR1 SNHLY and CDR2 FYNNEI. For the CDR3, the DNA is TGTGCCAGCGGCGGGGGGGATTCCTACGAGCAGTACTTC. Translation gives CASGGGDSYEQYF.